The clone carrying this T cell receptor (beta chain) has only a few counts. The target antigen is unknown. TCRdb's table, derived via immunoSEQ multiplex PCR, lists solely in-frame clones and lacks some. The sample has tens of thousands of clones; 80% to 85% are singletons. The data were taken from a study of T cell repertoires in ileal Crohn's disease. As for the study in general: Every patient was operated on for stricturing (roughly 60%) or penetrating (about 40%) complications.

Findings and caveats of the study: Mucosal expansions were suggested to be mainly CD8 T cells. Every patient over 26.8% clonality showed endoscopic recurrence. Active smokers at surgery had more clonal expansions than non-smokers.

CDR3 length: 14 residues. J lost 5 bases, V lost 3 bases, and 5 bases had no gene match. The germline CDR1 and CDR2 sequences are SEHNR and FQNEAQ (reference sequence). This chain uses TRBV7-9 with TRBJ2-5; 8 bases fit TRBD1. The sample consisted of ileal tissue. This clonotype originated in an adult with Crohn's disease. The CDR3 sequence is CASSLGTGQETQYF. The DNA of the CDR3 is TGTGCCAGCAGCTTGGGGACAGGCCAGGAGACCCAGTACTTC.